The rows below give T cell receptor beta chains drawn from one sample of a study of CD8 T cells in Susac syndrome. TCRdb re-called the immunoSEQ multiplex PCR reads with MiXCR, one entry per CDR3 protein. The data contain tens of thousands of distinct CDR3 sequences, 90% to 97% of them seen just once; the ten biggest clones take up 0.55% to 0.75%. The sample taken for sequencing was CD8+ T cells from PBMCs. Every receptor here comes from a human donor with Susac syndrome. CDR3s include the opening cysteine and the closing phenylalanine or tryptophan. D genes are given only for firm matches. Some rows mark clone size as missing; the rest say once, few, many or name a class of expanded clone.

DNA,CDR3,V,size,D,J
TGCAGTGCTGGGATGTTGGGGACAGGGGGAGAAAAACTGTTTTTT,CSAGMLGTGGEKLFF,TRBV20-1,NA,TRBD1,TRBJ1-4
TGTGCCAGCAGTTACTCGGGAACCTCCTTTACTAATGAGCAGTTCTTC,CASSYSGTSFTNEQFF,TRBV6-5,NA,NA,TRBJ2-1
TGTGCCAGCGGTGAAAAGCCCCAGCATTTT,CASGEKPQHF,TRBV27,NA,NA,TRBJ1-5
TGCGCCAGCAGCCAGACCACAGGGAACTCCTATAATTCACCCCTCCACTTT,CASSQTTGNSYNSPLHF,TRBV4-1,NA,NA,TRBJ1-6
TGCGCCAGCAGCCAAGATTATGGGGGACAGTGGATTTTTGGCTACACCTTC,CASSQDYGGQWIFGYTF,TRBV4-3,once,TRBD1,TRBJ1-2
TGTGCCAGCAGCTTAAAATCAGGGGTGAACGCTTTCTTT,CASSLKSGVNAFF,TRBV7-2,NA,NA,TRBJ1-1
TGCGCCAGCAGCCAAGGGACGGGGGGATACAATGAGCAGTTCTTC,CASSQGTGGYNEQFF,TRBV4-1,NA,TRBD2,TRBJ2-1
TGCGCCAGCAGCCCGGACGTCCACCAAGAGACCCAGTACTTC,CASSPDVHQETQYF,TRBV5-1,NA,NA,TRBJ2-5
TGTGCCAGCAGCCCCTACCAGAGGACACACCTGGAAGCTTTCTTT,CASSPYQRTHLEAFF,TRBV11-3,NA,NA,TRBJ1-1
TGTGCCAGCAGCCCGGGACAGGGGGGGTTCCAAGAGACCCAGTACTTC,CASSPGQGGFQETQYF,TRBV7-2,NA,TRBD1,TRBJ2-5
TGTGCCAGCAGCTTAAACCGGGACAGGGGCGGCTACACCTTC,CASSLNRDRGGYTF,TRBV7-2,NA,TRBD1,TRBJ1-2
TGCGCCAGCAGCACCTCTACCACAGATACGCAGTATTTT,CASSTSTTDTQYF,TRBV5-1,once,NA,TRBJ2-3
TGTGCCAGCAGCCCCCTCGTAGGCGACTATGGCTACACCTTC,CASSPLVGDYGYTF,TRBV5-6,NA,NA,TRBJ1-2
TGTGCCAGCAGGGCGGAGCGGGGGCAAGCAGATACGCAGTATTTT,CASRAERGQADTQYF,TRBV11-3,NA,TRBD2,TRBJ2-3
TGTGCCAGCAGCTTAGCCCTGGGCGCAGGGGGAGACACTGAAGCTTTCTTT,CASSLALGAGGDTEAFF,TRBV7-9,NA,TRBD1,TRBJ1-1
TGCGCCAGCAGCTTGGCCCCCGGGACAGAAGAGACCCAGTACTTC,CASSLAPGTEETQYF,TRBV5-1,NA,TRBD1,TRBJ2-5
TGTGCCACCAGTGGAAGGCTCAGCACAGATACGCAGTATTTT,CATSGRLSTDTQYF,TRBV24-1,once,NA,TRBJ2-3
TGTGCCAGCAGTTTGGGGGCGGAGAGGACCGGGGAGCTGTTTTTT,CASSLGAERTGELFF,TRBV12-3/TRBV12-4,once,NA,TRBJ2-2
TGTGCCAGCAGCCGCTCGGCTTATAGCAATCAGCCCCAGCATTTT,CASSRSAYSNQPQHF,TRBV3-1,NA,NA,TRBJ1-5
TGTGCCAGCAGCTTAGATCTAGGGCGGATGAACACTGAAGCTTTCTTT,CASSLDLGRMNTEAFF,TRBV11-3,NA,NA,TRBJ1-1
TGTGCCAGCAGACCACAGGGAAAGAGCAATCAGCCCCAGCATTTT,CASRPQGKSNQPQHF,TRBV28,NA,NA,TRBJ1-5
TGTGCCAGTAGTCAGAACCGACAGGGTGAAGCTTTCTTT,CASSQNRQGEAFF,TRBV19,NA,TRBD1,TRBJ1-1
TGCAGCGTTGTGGTAGGATCGAACACTGAAGCTTTCTTT,CSVVVGSNTEAFF,TRBV29-1,NA,NA,TRBJ1-1
TGCAGTGCTTCTCAGTCGGTGAACACTGAAGCTTTCTTT,CSASQSVNTEAFF,TRBV20-1,once,NA,TRBJ1-1
TGTGCCAGTAGTATAGGGTTGACAGTCGGCGAGCAGTACTTC,CASSIGLTVGEQYF,TRBV19,NA,NA,TRBJ2-7
TGTGCCAGCAGCCAAGATCATCCGGGGGCTCTTGTTCAGCCCCAGCATTTT,CASSQDHPGALVQPQHF,TRBV3-1,NA,NA,TRBJ1-5
TGTGCCTGGAGCACACAGGGAGTCGGTTACGAGCAGTACTTC,CAWSTQGVGYEQYF,TRBV30,NA,NA,TRBJ2-7
TGCAGTGCTGCGGGACGGTCTAACACTGAAGCTTTCTTT,CSAAGRSNTEAFF,TRBV20-1,NA,NA,TRBJ1-1
TGTGCCAGCCTCCTTGGGGGGTTTGATGAGCAGTTCTTC,CASLLGGFDEQFF,TRBV28,NA,NA,TRBJ2-1
TGTGCCAGCAGTGACCAGGGCCAAGAGACCCAGTACTTC,CASSDQGQETQYF,TRBV2,NA,NA,TRBJ2-5
TGTGCCACCAGCAGAGATGGCAGCACAGATACGCAGTATTTT,CATSRDGSTDTQYF,TRBV15,NA,NA,TRBJ2-3
TGCGCCAGCAGCCCAGGGGGACAGCGCACAGATACGCAGTATTTT,CASSPGGQRTDTQYF,TRBV5-1,NA,TRBD1,TRBJ2-3
TGTGCCAGCAGGAACGGGGGAAATTCACCCCTCCACTTT,CASRNGGNSPLHF,TRBV3-1,NA,NA,TRBJ1-6
TGTGCCAGCAGGCGGACAGGGAGCGGCTACACCTTC,CASRRTGSGYTF,TRBV6-5,NA,TRBD1,TRBJ1-2
TGTGCCAGCTTGATGACAGCGAACTATGGCTACACCTTC,CASLMTANYGYTF,TRBV6-2/TRBV6-3,NA,NA,TRBJ1-2
TGTGCCAGCAGCCCTACCGGGACAGGGGATTTTGACAATGAGCAGTTCTTC,CASSPTGTGDFDNEQFF,TRBV9,NA,TRBD1,TRBJ2-1
TGCAGTGCTAGAGACCATAGGGGGCTGGAGACCCAGTACTTC,CSARDHRGLETQYF,TRBV20-1,NA,TRBD1,TRBJ2-5
TGTGCCAGCAGCTTAACTCCCAAAAACATTCAGTACTTC,CASSLTPKNIQYF,TRBV7-9,NA,NA,TRBJ2-4
TGTGCCAGCTCACCACCGGGATCCCACCCCTCCGAGCAGTACTTC,CASSPPGSHPSEQYF,TRBV18,NA,NA,TRBJ2-7
TGTGCCAGCAGTTGGGAGCCTAGCGGGGGCTCCTACGAGCAGTACTTC,CASSWEPSGGSYEQYF,TRBV6-2/TRBV6-3,NA,TRBD2,TRBJ2-7
TGTGCCAGCAGCCAACCCCCGGGAAAGGAGTCCAATGAGCAGTTCTTC,CASSQPPGKESNEQFF,TRBV6-1,NA,NA,TRBJ2-1
TGTGCCACAGGACAGCTGGGGACTGAAGCTTTCTTT,CATGQLGTEAFF,TRBV15,NA,NA,TRBJ1-1
TGTGCCAGCAGCTCCCCTCTAGACACAGATACGCAGTATTTT,CASSSPLDTDTQYF,TRBV7-2,NA,NA,TRBJ2-3
TGCGCCAGCAGCCAAGACGGCACGCCCGGCTACGAGCAGTACTTC,CASSQDGTPGYEQYF,TRBV4-3,NA,NA,TRBJ2-7
TGTGCCAGCAGCCAAGTACACCAGCGGGGAGAGACCCAGTACTTC,CASSQVHQRGETQYF,TRBV14,NA,TRBD2,TRBJ2-5
TGTGCCAGCAGCTTAGGCTCCGGGGGATCCAAAAACATTCAGTACTTC,CASSLGSGGSKNIQYF,TRBV7-9,NA,NA,TRBJ2-4
TGTGCCTGGAGTCAGGGGTCAGGGGGCGTTCAGCCCCAGCATTTT,CAWSQGSGGVQPQHF,TRBV30,NA,TRBD1,TRBJ1-5
TGCGCCAGCAGCCAAGATTCGGCCGGGACAGGGCGGGCTTTCTTT,CASSQDSAGTGRAFF,TRBV4-3,NA,TRBD1,TRBJ1-1
TGTGCCAGTAGCTTCCTCCGGGACATTAGCAATCAGCCCCAGCATTTT,CASSFLRDISNQPQHF,TRBV19,NA,NA,TRBJ1-5
TGTGCCAGCAGCTTTGGGGGTTACAATCAGCCCCAGCATTTT,CASSFGGYNQPQHF,TRBV7-6,NA,NA,TRBJ1-5
TGTGCCTGGACTGGCAGGGTCTTCTATAATTCACCCCTCCACTTT,CAWTGRVFYNSPLHF,TRBV30,NA,NA,TRBJ1-6
TGTGCCAGCAGTTACGGGACAGGGGGCGGCTATGGCTACACCTTC,CASSYGTGGGYGYTF,TRBV12-3/TRBV12-4,NA,TRBD1,TRBJ1-2
TGTGCCAGCAGCTTCGGGGCCCCGACAGATACGCAGTATTTT,CASSFGAPTDTQYF,TRBV9,NA,NA,TRBJ2-3
TGTGCCAGCAGCCAAGATGGGAACTATGGCTACACCTTC,CASSQDGNYGYTF,TRBV3-1,NA,NA,TRBJ1-2
TGTGCCACCAGCAGAGACCTCTTCAGGCGCGAGCAGTACTTC,CATSRDLFRREQYF,TRBV15,once,NA,TRBJ2-7
TGCAGTGCAAGTCGAGTCGATCAGCCCCAGCATTTT,CSASRVDQPQHF,TRBV20-1,NA,NA,TRBJ1-5
TGCGCCAGCAGCGGAACAGGGAACTACGAGCAGTACTTC,CASSGTGNYEQYF,TRBV5-1,NA,NA,TRBJ2-7
TGTGCCAGCAGGAGCCTTGGGAACACTGAAGCTTTCTTT,CASRSLGNTEAFF,TRBV6-5,NA,NA,TRBJ1-1
TGTGCCAGCAGCCAACCTCGGGGAGGGTCAAGCTCCTATAATTCACCCCTCCACTTT,CASSQPRGGSSSYNSPLHF,TRBV3-1,NA,NA,TRBJ1-6